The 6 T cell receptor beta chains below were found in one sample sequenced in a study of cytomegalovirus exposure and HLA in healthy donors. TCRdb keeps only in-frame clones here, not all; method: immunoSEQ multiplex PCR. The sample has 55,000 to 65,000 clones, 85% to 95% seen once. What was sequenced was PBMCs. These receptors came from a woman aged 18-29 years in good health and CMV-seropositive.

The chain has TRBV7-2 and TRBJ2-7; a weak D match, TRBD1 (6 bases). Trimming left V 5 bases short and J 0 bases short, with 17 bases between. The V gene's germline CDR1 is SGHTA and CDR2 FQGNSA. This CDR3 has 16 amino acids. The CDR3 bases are TGTGCCAGCAGCCCTCGGACAGCCACTATCTCCTACGAGCAGTACTTC. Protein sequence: CASSPRTATISYEQYF.

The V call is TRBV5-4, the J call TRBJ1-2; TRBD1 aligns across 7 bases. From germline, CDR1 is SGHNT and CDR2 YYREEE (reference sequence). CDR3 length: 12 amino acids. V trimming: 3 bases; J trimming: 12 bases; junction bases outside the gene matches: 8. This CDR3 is CASSYPGQKDTF. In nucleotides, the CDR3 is TGTGCCAGCAGCTACCCGGGACAGAAGGACACCTTC.

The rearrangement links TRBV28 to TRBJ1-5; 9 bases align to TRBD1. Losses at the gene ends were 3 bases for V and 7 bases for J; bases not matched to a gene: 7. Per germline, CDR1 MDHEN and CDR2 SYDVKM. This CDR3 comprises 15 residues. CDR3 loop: CASSLTQGARQPQHF. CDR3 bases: TGTGCCAGCAGTTTGACACAGGGGGCCCGGCAGCCCCAGCATTTT.

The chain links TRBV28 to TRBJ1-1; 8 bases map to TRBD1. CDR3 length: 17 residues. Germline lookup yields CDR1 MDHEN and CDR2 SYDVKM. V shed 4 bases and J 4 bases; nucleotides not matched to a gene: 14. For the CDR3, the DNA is TGTGCCAGCAGTTCCGCCATATGGACAGGGAAGGGCACTGAAGCTTTCTTT. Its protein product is CASSSAIWTGKGTEAFF.

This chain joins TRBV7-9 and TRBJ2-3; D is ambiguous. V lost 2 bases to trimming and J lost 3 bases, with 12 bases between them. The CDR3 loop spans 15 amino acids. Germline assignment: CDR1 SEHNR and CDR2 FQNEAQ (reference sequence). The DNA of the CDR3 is TGTGCCAGCAGCTTACGAGGCCCGGCGACAGATACGCAGTATTTT. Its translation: CASSLRGPATDTQYF.

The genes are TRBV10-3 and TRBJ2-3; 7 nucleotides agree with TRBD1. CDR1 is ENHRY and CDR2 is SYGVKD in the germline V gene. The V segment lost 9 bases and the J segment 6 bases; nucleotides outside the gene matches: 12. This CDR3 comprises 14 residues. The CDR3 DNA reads TGTGCCATTGCCGAAGGAAGGGGGCTTGATACGCAGTATTTT. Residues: CAIAEGRGLDTQYF.